Presented here are 6 T cell receptor beta chains from one specimen sequenced in a study of blood T cell repertoires in COVID-19. TCRdb's copy holds only in-frame clones and misses some; the assay was immunoSEQ multiplex PCR. This sample carries approximately 100,000 clones, approximately 84% of them seen once, and the ten largest clones take 17%. Sequencing used peripheral blood. Receptors originate from a woman aged 55-70 years with acute or convalescent COVID-19.

A single count supports this clone. The V call is TRBV19, the J call TRBJ1-4, with TRBD1 identical over 7 bases. V lost 6 bases to trimming and J lost 0 bases; unmatched junction nucleotides: 4. Germline CDR1 is LNHDA and CDR2 is SQIVND (reference sequence). The CDR3 covers 15 residues. In nucleotides, the CDR3 is TGTGCCAGTAGGATTCAGGGGGCAACTAATGAAAAACTGTTTTTT. This encodes CASRIQGATNEKLFF.

V is TRBV29-1 and J is TRBJ2-1; TRBD2 matches 9 bases. Looked up from germline, CDR1 is SQVTM and CDR2 is ANQGSEA. Germline trimming cut 6 bases from V and 3 bases from J; bases unmatched to any gene: 6. There are 14 residues in the CDR3. The CDR3 DNA sequence: TGCAGCGTCGGAAGTAGCGGGGGCTACAATGAGCAGTTCTTC. As protein: CSVGSSGGYNEQFF.

The rearrangement links TRBV2 to TRBJ1-4; 8 bases match TRBD1. Germline CDR1 is SNHLY and CDR2 is FYNNEI. The CDR3 length is 14 residues. V was pared by 4 bases and J by 3 bases, with 1 base of the junction left unmatched. CDR3 amino acids: CASSGQGSNEKLFF. The CDR3 DNA reads TGTGCCAGCAGTGGACAGGGGTCTAATGAAAAACTGTTTTTT.

The chain combines TRBV4-1 with TRBJ2-1, with D possibly being TRBD2 (5 bases). Trimming took off 1 base at V and 3 bases at J, with 10 bases between the two ends. This CDR3 spans 15 amino acids. In germline, CDR1 is MGHRA, CDR2 YSYEKL. This CDR3 reads CASSQVLGIYNEQFF. The CDR3 DNA sequence: TGCGCCAGCAGCCAAGTACTAGGGATCTACAATGAGCAGTTCTTC.

This rearrangement joins TRBV3-1 (or the pseudogene TRBV3-2) to TRBJ1-3; TRBD1 matches at 11 bases. Germline values: CDR1 LGHDT, CDR2 YNNKEL (reference sequence). The V gene end was trimmed by 5 bases and the J gene end by 2 bases; junction bases not matched to a gene: 5. The CDR3 is 16 residues long. CDR3 bases: TGTGCCAGCAGCATCAGGACAGGGGGCACTGGAAACACCATATATTTT. Translation: CASSIRTGGTGNTIYF.

The chain recombines TRBV7-9 with TRBJ2-7; TRBD1 matches at 7 bases. The CDR3 is 12 amino acids. Germline lookup yields CDR1 SEHNR and CDR2 FQNEAQ (reference sequence). After removal of 5 bases from V and 4 bases from J, the junction contained 2 bases not matched to a gene. The CDR3 reads CASSRTGYEQYF. DNA for the CDR3: TGTGCCAGCAGCAGGACAGGTTACGAGCAGTACTTC. Together with reference TRBV7-9 and TRBJ2-7, the CDR3 gives the full variable domain: DTGVSQNPRHKITKRGQNVTFRCDPISEHNRLYWYRQTLGQGPEFLTYFQNEAQLEKSRLLSDRFSAERPKGSFSTLEIQRTEQGDSAMYLCASSRTGYEQYFGPGTRLTVT.